One T cell receptor beta chain is described in this entry. Its antigen is unidentified. This specimen comes from a study of graft-versus-host responses after intestinal transplantation. About the study: Transplantation in recipients was multivisceral, liver-intestinal, or isolated intestinal. Every one of the recipients received anti-thymocyte globulin induction and afterwards took tacrolimus and steroids for around 3 years. General study results and limits: Some patients had graft-donor T cell macrochimerism. In their allografts, the ratios of graft-versus-host to host-versus-graft T cell clones were high. In recipient marrow, GvH clones were found, and some appeared first in ileum or blood.

Data came from immunoSEQ multiplex PCR; TCRdb stores just in-frame clones and leaves some out. The sample comprises 35,000 to 45,000 clones, approximately 93% of which are singletons, and 3.6% rests with the top ten. Sequences were derived from PBMCs, sampled roughly 780 days after intestinal transplantation. The clonotype originates from a human patient who received an intestinal transplant, so some T cells may come from the graft donor.

The CDR3 sequence is CSVGTGGSYEQYF. The CDR3 bases are TGCAGCGTTGGGACAGGGGGCTCCTACGAGCAGTACTTC. The chain couples TRBV29-1 to TRBJ2-7; 10 bases agree with TRBD1. The CDR3 consists of 13 residues. The J segment lost 0 bases and the V segment lost 4 bases, leaving 0 bases of the junction unmatched. The germline gives CDR1 SQVTM, CDR2 ANQGSEA.